The 18 T cell receptor beta chains listed next were all sequenced from one sample in a study of OX40 agonist ivuxolimab in advanced cancers. Repertoires were generated with immunoSEQ multiplex PCR, while TCRdb's copy carries only in-frame clones and drops some. The sample gives about 63,000 clones, around 73% of which show up once; about 1.6% is in the top ten. The sequencing here drew on CD4+ or CD8+ T cells sorted from blood, taken in a trial of the OX40 agonist ivuxolimab. The receptors stem from an adult with an advanced solid tumor such as melanoma, head and neck, liver or kidney cancer.

Notes on this clone: One end of the junction is discordant with germline, which a read error may explain. The V and J genes are TRBV7-7 and TRBJ2-1; 7 bases are shared with TRBD2. This CDR3 has 15 amino acids. Per the germline V gene, CDR1 is SSHAT and CDR2 is FNYEAQ (reference sequence). CDR3 sequence reads: CASSAYPGLHNEQFF. DNA for the CDR3: TGTGCTAGCAGCGCCTACCCGGGACTACACAATGAGCAGTTCTTC.

The chain has TRBV5-1 and TRBJ2-2; D not certain. The CDR3 covers 13 residues. CDR1 and CDR2 (germline): SGHRS, YFSETQ. The V and J ends lost 1 base and 5 bases respectively, with 6 bases between them. The CDR3 is CASSLLRTGELFF. The CDR3 region has the DNA TGCGCCAGCAGCTTGTTGCGTACCGGGGAGCTGTTTTTT.

The chain has TRBV27 and TRBJ1-1; no definite D call. V lost 4 bases to trimming and J lost 6 bases, with 15 bases between them. CDR3 length: 14 residues. Germline V gene data show CDR1 as MNHEY and CDR2 as SMNVEV (reference sequence). CDR3 in DNA: TGTGCCAGCAGTTGGGATGGTGGTAGGGCTGAAGCTTTCTTT. Translating gives CASSWDGGRAEAFF.

The rearrangement links TRBV7-9 to TRBJ1-1; D ambiguous. Trimming removed 1 base from V and 11 bases from J, with 14 bases in between. This CDR3 contains 13 residues. Germline V lookup: CDR1 SEHNR, CDR2 FQNEAQ (reference sequence). The CDR3 is CASSLVGPGKAFF. In DNA, the CDR3 is TGTGCCAGCAGCTTAGTAGGGCCCGGGAAGGCTTTCTTT.

The chain links TRBV7-6 to TRBJ1-5; D may be TRBD1 (6 bases). The CDR3 loop spans 13 amino acids. V was shortened by 2 bases and J by 7 bases, with 9 bases between the two germline ends. CDR1 and CDR2 from the germline V gene are SGHVS and FNYEAQ. The CDR3 DNA follows: TGTGCCAGCAGCTTAAACCAGGGGCAGCCCCAGCATTTT. Translating gives CASSLNQGQPQHF.

The chain is built from TRBV19 and TRBJ1-1; D remains ambiguous. This CDR3 spans 14 amino acids. Germline CDR1 reads LNHDA; CDR2 reads SQIVND (reference sequence). With 3 bases removed from V and 1 base from J, the gap between germline ends came to 9 bases. CDR3 coding DNA: TGTGCCAGTAGTATCGACAATAGGAACACTGAAGCTTTCTTT. This translates into CASSIDNRNTEAFF.

The gene calls are TRBV6-5 and TRBJ2-3; no clear D. The germline gives CDR1 MNHEY, CDR2 SVGAGI. V dropped 2 bases and J dropped 0 bases, with 6 bases sitting between them. CDR3 length equals 14 residues. CDR3 bases: TGTGCCAGCAGTTACGGTGGGAGCACAGATACGCAGTATTTT. It is translated as CASSYGGSTDTQYF.

The chain joins TRBV6-4 to TRBJ2-3; 7 bases match TRBD1. The CDR3 loop spans 17 amino acids. Germline V gene data show CDR1 as MRHNA and CDR2 as SNTAGT. The V gene end was trimmed by 0 bases and the J gene end by 1 base; junction bases not matched to a gene: 7. In DNA form, the CDR3 reads TGTGCCAGCAGTGACTCTTCTCGACAGGGAGGCACAGATACGCAGTATTTT. This gives the protein CASSDSSRQGGTDTQYF.

The rearrangement joins TRBV7-9 to TRBJ2-6; D unresolved. The CDR3 spans 16 residues. V lost 3 bases, J lost 2 bases, and 11 bases lay in between. Germline loops: CDR1 SEHNR, CDR2 FQNEAQ (reference sequence). The CDR3 loop reads CASSFFILAGANVLTF. DNA of the CDR3: TGTGCCAGCAGCTTTTTTATACTTGCTGGGGCCAACGTCCTGACTTTC.

The rearrangement joins TRBV11-1 to TRBJ1-4; 7 bases fit TRBD1. CDR3 size: 14 residues. Germline-derived CDR1 and CDR2 are SGHAT and FQDESV (reference sequence). V was clipped by 1 base and J by 6 bases; unmatched bases: 2. Written as DNA, the CDR3 is TGTGCCAGCAGCTTAGTCGGGACAGATGAAAAACTGTTTTTT. Translating it yields CASSLVGTDEKLFF.

The CDR3 spells CASSVEGAGEDTQYF. The CDR3 DNA reads TGTGCCAGCAGTGTCGAGGGGGCCGGGGAAGATACGCAGTATTTT. The V gene is TRBV2, the J gene TRBJ2-3; 7 nucleotides agree with TRBD1. Trimming at V came to 4 bases and at J to 5 bases, leaving 9 bases not matched to a gene. The germline CDR1 and CDR2 sequences are SNHLY and FYNNEI. There are 15 residues in the CDR3.

The chain joins TRBV5-1 to TRBJ2-1, with 7 positions matching TRBD1. Germline V gives CDR1 SGHRS, CDR2 YFSETQ. The CDR3 sequence is 17 residues long. J gave up 1 base and V 4 bases, and 11 bases lay outside the gene matches. The chain's CDR3 is CASSRSLDRVSYNEQFF. The CDR3 nucleotides read TGCGCCAGCAGCAGGTCCCTCGACAGGGTTTCCTACAATGAGCAGTTCTTC.

The rearrangement uses TRBV2 and TRBJ2-7; 9 nucleotides line up with TRBD2. This CDR3 is 14 amino acids long. With V trimmed by 8 bases and J by 3 bases, 8 bases remained unmatched. The germline V gene encodes CDR1 SNHLY and CDR2 FYNNEI. CDR3 bases: TGTGCCAGCGGCCGACTAGCGGTACTCTACGAGCAGTACTTC. Protein sequence: CASGRLAVLYEQYF.

V usage is TRBV5-1 and J usage is TRBJ1-2, with 7 bases aligning to TRBD1. Germline loops: CDR1 SGHRS, CDR2 YFSETQ. V lost 5 bases and J lost 2; bases outside the gene matches: 3. The CDR3 is 13 amino acids. CDR3 sequence: CASRRDRNYGYTF. CDR3 nucleotides: TGCGCCAGCAGAAGGGACAGAAACTATGGCTACACCTTC.

This chain links TRBV15 with TRBJ1-3, with D perhaps matching TRBD1 (5 bases). Trimming shortened V by 0 bases and J by 4 bases, and 10 bases separated the two germline ends. Germline assignment: CDR1 LNHNV and CDR2 YYDKDF (reference sequence). There are 15 residues in the CDR3. This CDR3 reads CATSREKGRGNTIYF. The CDR3 DNA reads as TGTGCCACCAGCAGAGAGAAGGGGCGCGGAAACACCATATATTTT.

This clone was seen a handful of times. The chain recombines TRBV5-1 with TRBJ1-2; D is perhaps TRBD1 (6 bases). Germline CDR1 reads SGHRS; CDR2 reads YFSETQ. The ends were cut back, 1 base at V and 4 bases at J, with 11 bases in the middle. There are 14 residues in the CDR3. CDR3 protein: CASSLTQGTYGYTF. The CDR3 DNA is TGCGCCAGCAGCTTGACACAGGGAACCTATGGCTACACCTTC.

The chain links TRBV30 to TRBJ1-1; unclear D gene. Trimming pared 4 bases from V and 1 base from J, leaving 16 bases between. The CDR3 totals 15 residues. Germline V lookup: CDR1 GTSNPN, CDR2 SVGIG (reference sequence). For the CDR3, the DNA is TGTGCCTGGACTACTGCCGGGTGGAGGAACACTGAAGCTTTCTTT. Translated, it gives CAWTTAGWRNTEAFF.

V and J are TRBV19 and TRBJ1-5, with 8 bases lining up with TRBD1. Trimming took 10 bases from V and 3 from J; bases not matched to a gene: 8. Per germline, CDR1 LNHDA and CDR2 SQIVND (reference sequence). The CDR3 has 14 amino acids. The CDR3, as DNA: TGTGCCATATCGGACAGGGTGGACAATCAGCCCCAGCATTTT. As protein: CAISDRVDNQPQHF.